Listed below are T cell receptor beta chains from one sample, sequenced in a study of shared clonotypes between healthy human individuals. Sequenced by immunoSEQ multiplex PCR; TCRdb stores in-frame clones only, minus some. The table shows around 1.4 million clones, with 98% occurring only once. The sequenced material came from naive CD4+ T cells sorted from blood. The source is a young man in good health. The CDR3 runs from the conserved cysteine through the conserved F or W. A D gene is named only where the DNA matches it firmly.

CASSLATEETQYF TRBV5-4 NA
CASHTGHYGYTF TRBV2 NA
CASRSRQYGYTF TRBV27 NA
CASSSGRRHSGNTIYF TRBV5-1 NA
CASSSGGRTSYNEQFF TRBV13 NA
CASSLGTGGSFYEQYF TRBV5-1 TRBD1
CASTFLGGNTGELFF TRBV5-6 NA
CASREQVPGPNIQYF TRBV5-1 NA
CASRSMGGTGELFF TRBV6-1 NA
CASSDHILGGTSKYF TRBV10-1 NA
CATSRDLGSGYTF TRBV15 NA
CASRPGGSASYNEQFF TRBV5-1 NA
CASSLLGEQFF TRBV27 NA
CASSATGSTNEKLFF TRBV5-6 TRBD1
CASSLHPRNNEQFF TRBV5-1 NA
CASSRNTEAFF TRBV7-2 NA
CASSLDPGTRDTQYF TRBV11-2 TRBD2
CASRGNRPLNTEAFF TRBV28 NA
CASSLTEGRLYEQYF TRBV7-3 NA
CASSVGHRARGYEQYF TRBV9 NA
CSFTGLDEQYF TRBV20-1 NA
CAISGIKGVDPYEQYF TRBV10-3 NA
CASSLGGGRSYEQYF TRBV5-8 NA
CASRITGLGDNEQFF TRBV18 NA
CASSLENQETQYF TRBV5-4 NA
CASSDPAEGNEQFF TRBV5-1 NA
CASSDRSSSQPQHF TRBV2 NA
CASSLYAGGKVTEAFF TRBV27 TRBD1
CASSPQVYSNQPQHF TRBV6-5 NA
CASSLGPEGRDEQYF TRBV11-3 NA
CASSSEPDTQYF TRBV5-5 NA
CASGLVTGTSHGELFF TRBV12-5 NA
CASSQESRGGNEQFF TRBV4-2 NA
CASSNEGTVTGLDYEQYF TRBV27 NA
CASSPTSGRLRDTGELFF TRBV28 TRBD2
CASSLTGSSYEQYF TRBV5-1 NA
CAWSPWTGNTEAFF TRBV30 TRBD1
CASSRSIGGLAGGGPTYEQYF TRBV14 TRBD2
CASSFVGADTQYF TRBV11-2 NA
CASTRGNNEQFF TRBV27 TRBD2
CASKGEREGQRDTQYF TRBV2 TRBD2
CASSTLNQPQHF TRBV7-9 NA
CASRTDYGYTF TRBV2 NA
CASSLALWGGNTEAFF TRBV5-4 NA
CASSQDRGLPRRASDTQYF TRBV4-2 NA
CASSLELAGTIANRQETQYF TRBV5-1 TRBD2
CASSRLAVHSTDTQYF TRBV19 TRBD2
CASSAGTGVDTGELFF TRBV5-1 TRBD1
CATSRDTHPDTQYF TRBV2 NA
CAWSVRASLNQPQHF TRBV30 NA